Presented here are 17 T cell receptor beta chains from one specimen sequenced in a study of cytomegalovirus exposure and HLA in healthy donors. The assay was immunoSEQ multiplex PCR, and TCRdb's table has in-frame clones only and misses some. The sample carries about 190,000 clones, approximately 83% recorded once. The sample consisted of PBMCs. The receptors come from a woman younger than 30 in good health and CMV-seropositive.

This clone was seen only a few times. This chain joins TRBV19 and TRBJ2-2; no clear D. The CDR3 totals 12 residues. CDR1 LNHDA and CDR2 SQIVND come from the germline V gene (reference sequence). V was trimmed by 5 bases and J by 4 bases, leaving 5 bases between them. CDR3: CASSQLTGELFF. The CDR3 region has the DNA TGTGCCAGTAGTCAACTCACCGGGGAGCTGTTTTTT.

The chain recombines TRBV29-1 with TRBJ2-1; 7 nucleotides align to TRBD1. Germline V lookup: CDR1 SQVTM, CDR2 ANQGSEA. The CDR3 is 11 amino acids. V was clipped by 6 bases and J by 7 bases; unmatched bases: 3. CDR3 sequence (DNA): TGCAGCGTCTCGACAGGGAATGAGCAGTTCTTC. Protein: CSVSTGNEQFF.

This clone was found a few times. The chain employs TRBV18 and TRBJ2-1; 9 nucleotides agree with TRBD2. V lost 3 bases to trimming and J lost 9 bases; unmatched junction nucleotides: 15. The germline V gene has CDR1 KGHSH and CDR2 LQKENI. The length of the CDR3 is 17 residues. This chain's CDR3 is CASSPISIAGGRLEQFF. Written as DNA, the CDR3 is TGTGCCAGCTCACCTATTTCCATCGCGGGGGGGCGTCTTGAGCAGTTCTTC.

This clone was seen at least ten times. The chain recombines TRBV6-5 with TRBJ1-6; D unclear. Germline CDR1 and CDR2: MNHEY and SVGAGI. V shed 0 bases and J shed 6 bases, with 12 bases lying between them. This CDR3 is 16 amino acids long. The CDR3 bases are TGTGCCAGCAGTTACTCACCCGGTCGTGGTAATTCACCCCTCCACTTT. Its translation: CASSYSPGRGNSPLHF.

This chain joins TRBV5-1 and TRBJ2-7, with D possibly being TRBD2 (6 bases). Per germline, CDR1 SGHRS and CDR2 YFSETQ. This CDR3 comprises 14 residues. Trimming shortened V by 2 bases and J by 2 bases, and 11 bases separated the two germline ends. The CDR3 DNA reads as TGCGCCAGCAGCTTTACTAGCAGTACCTACGAGCAGTACTTC. Amino acids: CASSFTSSTYEQYF.

This rearrangement joins TRBV6-1 to TRBJ2-5, with 7 bases lining up with TRBD1. J gave up 2 bases and V 5 bases, and 8 bases lay outside the gene matches. CDR1 and CDR2 from the germline V gene are MNHNS and SASEGT. The CDR3 sequence is 15 residues long. The CDR3 coding sequence is TGTGCCAGCAGTCAGCACCCGACAGGGCAAGAGACCCAGTACTTC. This gives the protein CASSQHPTGQETQYF.

This clone has just one count. The chain employs TRBV18 and TRBJ1-2; 8 bases match TRBD1. The CDR3 is 15 amino acids. Losses at the gene ends were 2 bases for V and 6 bases for J; bases not matched to a gene: 8. CDR1 and CDR2 (germline): KGHSH, LQKENI. DNA for the CDR3: TGTGCCAGCTCACCATCCAGGGGGCTTTGGGATGGCTACACCTTC. The encoded protein is CASSPSRGLWDGYTF.

The rearrangement uses TRBV4-1 and TRBJ2-1; 9 bases are a match to TRBD1. After removal of 4 bases from V and 9 bases from J, the junction contained 10 bases not matched to a gene. The CDR3 contains 15 residues. Germline V gene data show CDR1 as MGHRA and CDR2 as YSYEKL. DNA of the CDR3: TGCGCCAGCAGCCCTTCCGGGACAGGGAAGGCTGAGCAGTTCTTC. This gives the protein CASSPSGTGKAEQFF.

The CDR3 nucleotides are TGTGCCAGCAGTCCACAGATAACTTATGGCTACACCTTC. Translating gives CASSPQITYGYTF. The chain employs TRBV27 and TRBJ1-2; no clear D gene. There are 13 residues in the CDR3. Trimming took 5 bases from V and 5 from J, leaving 12 bases between them. Germline assignment: CDR1 MNHEY and CDR2 SMNVEV (reference sequence).

J is TRBJ1-1 and V is TRBV27, with D perhaps TRBD1 (6 bases). The germline gives CDR1 MNHEY, CDR2 SMNVEV (reference sequence). Trimming took off 2 bases at V and 3 bases at J, with 10 bases between the two ends. The CDR3 has 14 residues. CDR3 sequence (DNA): TGTGCCAGCAGTTTAGACAGGATCGACACTGAAGCTTTCTTT. Amino acids: CASSLDRIDTEAFF.

The chain combines TRBV5-6 with TRBJ2-5; no reliable D call. V lost 4 bases, J lost 2 bases, and 6 bases lay in between. The germline V gene has CDR1 SGHDT and CDR2 YYEEEE. The CDR3 contains 12 residues. The chain's CDR3 is CASSGRQETQYF. In DNA, the CDR3 is TGTGCCAGCAGCGGTCGGCAAGAGACCCAGTACTTC.

As to this clone: An end of the junction differs from the germline gene, which may be a read error. The rearrangement joins TRBV29-1 to TRBJ1-4; 8 nucleotides line up with TRBD1. The CDR3 is 14 amino acids. Looked up from germline, CDR1 is SQVTM and CDR2 is ANQGSEA. This CDR3 reads CSVEGQGTNEKLFF. The CDR3 DNA is TGCAGCGTGGAAGGACAGGGAACTAATGAAAAACTGTTTTTT. Using reference TRBV29-1 and TRBJ1-4 for the parts outside the CDR3, the full variable domain is SAVISQKPSRDICQRGTSLTIQCQVDSQVTMMFWYRQQPGQSLTLIATANQGSEATYESGFVIDKFPISRPNLTFSTLTVSNMSPEDSSIYLCSVEGQGTNEKLFFGSGTQLSVL.

The chain joins TRBV6-1 to TRBJ1-4, with D perhaps matching TRBD1 (5 bases). CDR1 MNHNS and CDR2 SASEGT come from the germline V gene. The germline V and J ends were trimmed by 10 bases and 7 bases, with 13 bases remaining between them. The CDR3 has 12 amino acids. The CDR3 region is CANFRVGEKLFF. The CDR3 nucleotides are TGTGCCAACTTCAGGGTGGGTGAAAAACTGTTTTTT.

The chain uses TRBV18 and TRBJ1-1; D is undetermined. With 3 bases removed from V and 1 base from J, the gap between germline ends came to 9 bases. The germline CDR1 and CDR2 sequences are KGHSH and LQKENI. This CDR3 spans 14 amino acids. DNA for the CDR3: TGTGCCAGCTCACCTTCCGGCGGGAACACTGAAGCTTTCTTT. It encodes CASSPSGGNTEAFF.

J is TRBJ2-7 and V is TRBV2, with a tentative D call TRBD1 (6 bases). The V end lost 5 bases, the J end lost 3 bases, and 11 bases lay between the germline ends. This CDR3 has 13 amino acids. Germline V gene sequence: CDR1 SNHLY, CDR2 FYNNEI. CDR3 nucleotides: TGTGCCAGCAGTTTGGGACACAACTACGAGCAGTACTTC. This encodes CASSLGHNYEQYF.

This rearrangement joins TRBV6-6 to TRBJ1-2; TRBD1 matches 9 bases. This CDR3 comprises 13 residues. The J segment lost 7 bases and the V segment lost 4 bases, leaving 4 bases of the junction unmatched. From germline, CDR1 is MNHNY and CDR2 SVGAGI (reference sequence). The CDR3 coding sequence is TGTGCCAGCAGTTCACAGGGGGCCACTGGCTACACCTTC. As protein: CASSSQGATGYTF.

The chain is built from TRBV6-5 and TRBJ2-5; D possibly corresponds to TRBD1 (5 bases). The CDR3 is 14 residues long. CDR1 is MNHEY and CDR2 is SVGAGI in the germline V gene. V gave up 2 bases and J gave up 5 bases, with 12 bases separating them. CDR3 bases: TGTGCCAGCAGTTACGGGGCATCCCGTGAGACCCAGTACTTC. It specifies CASSYGASRETQYF.